The sequence of this TCR beta chain was determined in a study of Graves' ophthalmopathy and Graves' hyperthyroidism. Findings of the study overall: A classifier, a 13-signature model, separated ophthalmopathy from stable hyperthyroidism with nearly 90% sensitivity and 75% to 82% specificity. In blood, most expanded thyroid clonotypes above 0.001 frequency were also detected. With roughly 65% sensitivity and around 79% specificity, the model predicted ophthalmopathy progression.

The authors used Ficoll-Paque density gradient centrifugation to separate PBMCs. The input was 7.5 to 10 ml of fresh peripheral blood. Scientists amplified the TCR beta CDR3 regions from RNA transcripts. RT-PCR in the first round used HTBI primers; a second-round multiplex PCR followed. TCRdb passed the multiplex PCR reads through MiXCR, listing each CDR3 protein once. The sample contains about 370,000 distinct CDR3 sequences, about a sixth of which appear only once. This clonotype showed up many times. Antigen: not known. CDR1 and CDR2 from the germline V gene are MNHEY and SVGEGT. CDR3 length: 18 amino acids. J gave up 2 bases and V 6 bases, and 12 bases lay outside the gene matches.

Sequences were obtained from peripheral blood. The chain links TRBV6-2 or TRBV6-3 to TRBJ1-5, with 11 bases that match TRBD1. This TCR came from a woman aged 18-29 years with Graves' ophthalmopathy. The CDR3 DNA reads TGTGCCAGCAGGGCCCTTGGACAGGGGGCAACGGGCAATCAGCCCCAGCATTTT. Protein: CASRALGQGATGNQPQHF.